This T cell receptor beta chain was identified during a study of shared clonotypes between healthy human individuals. Looking at the study overall: Donors, aged 18 to 49, were a couple of women and a few men. Study-level findings and limits: Larger estimated richness was generally recorded for naive subsets relative to memory subsets. Depth of sequencing was expected to influence donor clonotype sharing.

Germline CDR1 is MDHEN and CDR2 is SYDVKM. The length of the CDR3 is 16 residues. Trimming cost V 3 bases and J 4 bases, with 15 bases left between them. Of note for this clone: The antigen is unknown.

CD4+ cell separation produced CD45RA+ naive and CD45RA-negative memory subsets. Libraries were prepared by immunoSEQ multiplex PCR; TCRdb keeps only in-frame clonotypes and omits some of them. The sample has a few million clones; just over 90% are singletons. This chain connects TRBV28 to TRBJ1-4; possible D gene TRBD1, 6 bases. This clonotype originated in a man between 18 and 29 years old in good health. Some clones in this sample may be carry-over from other donors' samples. Sequencing was performed on naive CD4+ T cells from PBMCs. Subset: CD45RA+ positively selected. CDR3 amino acids: CASSFPGARGNEKLFF. The CDR3, as DNA: TGTGCCAGCAGTTTCCCGGGGGCCAGAGGTAATGAAAAACTGTTTTTT.